Listed below are T cell receptor beta chains from one sample, sequenced in a study of shared clonotypes between healthy human individuals. Assay used: immunoSEQ multiplex PCR; TCRdb lists only in-frame clones, some missing. The sample holds 200,000 to 250,000 clones, about 65% seen once. The specimen was memory CD4+ T cells sorted from blood. Every receptor here comes from a man aged 25 to 40 in good health. Both conserved end residues are trimmed from each CDR3. D genes are given only for firm matches.

V: TRBV5-1
J: TRBJ1-3
D: -
CDR3: ASTPGGSGNTIY

V: TRBV5-4
J: TRBJ1-1
D: TRBD1
CDR3: ASSPPPGTGLMMNTEAF

V: TRBV2
J: TRBJ1-1
D: TRBD1
CDR3: ASSETGANTEAF

V: TRBV7-2
J: TRBJ2-5
D: TRBD2
CDR3: ASSHHRLAAQETQY

V: TRBV15
J: TRBJ1-5
D: TRBD1
CDR3: ATALQGDQPQH

V: TRBV11-2
J: TRBJ2-7
D: -
CDR3: ASSDLKGRYYEQY

V: TRBV5-4
J: TRBJ2-7
D: -
CDR3: ASSHRDNSYEQY

V: TRBV11-2
J: TRBJ1-2
D: -
CDR3: ASSPGARYYGYT

V: TRBV15
J: TRBJ1-5
D: TRBD1
CDR3: ATSSAGTGASNQPQH

V: TRBV5-6
J: TRBJ2-3
D: TRBD2
CDR3: ASSARLAGGVDTQY

V: TRBV19
J: TRBJ2-6
D: -
CDR3: ASSITLSSGANVLT

V: TRBV28
J: TRBJ2-7
D: TRBD2
CDR3: ASRQTRTSGYEQY

V: TRBV7-2
J: TRBJ2-2
D: TRBD2
CDR3: ASSLVILAGAGELF

V: TRBV9
J: TRBJ2-5
D: TRBD2
CDR3: ASSVGGTSGLQETQY

V: TRBV25-1
J: TRBJ1-2
D: TRBD1
CDR3: ASSRTGGADGYT

V: TRBV6-9
J: TRBJ1-5
D: -
CDR3: ARRIGGGKLQPQH

V: TRBV2
J: TRBJ2-2
D: TRBD1
CDR3: ASKPTGADTGELF

V: TRBV18
J: TRBJ2-7
D: TRBD2
CDR3: ASSPPRGGRISYEQY

V: TRBV18
J: TRBJ1-2
D: TRBD1
CDR3: ASSPLDREGYGYT

V: TRBV11-2
J: TRBJ2-7
D: TRBD2
CDR3: ASSYGLLAVSYEQY

V: TRBV7-3
J: TRBJ2-2
D: -
CDR3: ASSLTGRTGELF

V: TRBV7-2
J: TRBJ2-1
D: TRBD2
CDR3: ASSSRGSGRALSYNEQF

V: TRBV5-4
J: TRBJ2-3
D: -
CDR3: ASSSFGTDTQY